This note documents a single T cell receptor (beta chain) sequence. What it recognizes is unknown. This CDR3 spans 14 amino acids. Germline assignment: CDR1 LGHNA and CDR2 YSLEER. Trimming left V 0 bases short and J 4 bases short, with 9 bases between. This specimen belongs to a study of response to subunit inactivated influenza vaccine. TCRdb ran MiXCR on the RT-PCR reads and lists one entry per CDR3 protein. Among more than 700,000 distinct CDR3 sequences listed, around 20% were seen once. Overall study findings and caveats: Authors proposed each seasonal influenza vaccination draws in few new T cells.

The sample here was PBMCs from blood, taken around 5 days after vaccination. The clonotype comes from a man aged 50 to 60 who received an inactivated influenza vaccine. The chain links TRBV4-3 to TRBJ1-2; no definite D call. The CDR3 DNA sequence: TGCGCCAGCAGCCAAGAGGTAGACGTCTATGGCTACACCTTC. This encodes CASSQEVDVYGYTF.